This T cell receptor beta chain was identified in a study of response to subunit inactivated influenza vaccine (dated by TCRdb to 2017 to 2018). At the level of the whole study: Deep quantitative T cell receptor repertoire profiling was used in the study to track responses to a trivalent subunit inactivated influenza vaccine.

Points on this clonotype: This clone's antigen is unknown. Per-base quality was not reported, and no clone a single base away is much larger than it.

V loses 4 bases, J loses 0 bases, and the germline ends lie 10 bases apart. The CDR3 holds 14 amino acids from the cysteine to the phenylalanine. Only CDR3 DNA is held: 42 bases, read in frame from base 1. The germline V gene supplies CDR1 SGHRS and CDR2 YFSETQ. Beyond this particular receptor, the publication reports: The authors suggested that each seasonal influenza vaccination may recruit only a limited number of new T cells.

The library came from RT-PCR. The sample was run on an Illumina HiSeq 2500. The raw public data were reprocessed by TCRdb itself: fastp quality trimming at Q25, MiXCR clonotype calling, in-frame beta chains only. All rows with the same CDR3 protein become a single entry with the most common DNA and genes. Recorded for this sample are fewer than 800,000 distinct CDR3 sequences; 15% to 19% of them occurred a single time. Jointly, the top ten make up 11% of the sample. This sequence was found in a man aged 50 to 60 who received an inactivated influenza vaccine. Donor details come from another sample of the same person, matched by shared clones. The rearrangement combines TRBV5-1 with TRBJ1-1, with a weak D call of TRBD1 (5 bases match). The material was PBMCs from blood, obtained 11 to 12 days after vaccination. The CDR3 region: CASSTAGLNTEAFF. The DNA sequence is TGCGCCAGCAGCACGGCAGGGCTGAACACTGAAGCTTTCTTT.